These T cell receptor beta chains were read from a single sample in a study of human T cells and chemical hapten exposure. TCRdb called the RACE reads again in MiXCR, with one record for every CDR3 protein. This sample has about 180,000 distinct CDR3 sequences; about 31% occur once, and the top ten carry under 3%. This sample comprised whole blood, obtained in connection with sensitization to the hapten diphenylcyclopropenone (DPC). The source of these receptors is a woman younger than 45 with alopecia areata. Some clones in this sample may be carry-over from other donors' samples. Both conserved end residues are part of each CDR3. The D gene is left open where the match is weak. Some rows have no size entry. The others give once, few or many, or a class for an expanded clone.

TRBD1	15	TRBJ1-2	few	TRBV5-6	TGTGCCAGCAGAGAGACAGGGGGCGCGTCGGTTGGCTACACCTTC	CASRETGGASVGYTF
-	15	TRBJ1-1	-	TRBV28	TGTGCCAGCAGTTCGCCCGGGACAAAAAACACTGAAGCTTTCTTT	CASSSPGTKNTEAFF
TRBD1	14	TRBJ2-7	few	TRBV20-1	TGCAGTGCTAGACAGACAGGGGATAGCTACGAGCAGTACTTC	CSARQTGDSYEQYF
TRBD1	14	TRBJ2-1	-	TRBV14	TGTGCCAGCAAAGTACAGGGGGCTAACAATGAGCAGTTCTTC	CASKVQGANNEQFF
TRBD2	14	TRBJ2-3	-	TRBV5-4	TGTGCCAGCAGCTTTTCTGGGGAGGGAGATACGCAGTATTTT	CASSFSGEGDTQYF
-	14	TRBJ2-2	few	TRBV9	TGTGCCAGCAGCGTAGGGCAGGGCATCGGGGAGCTGTTTTTT	CASSVGQGIGELFF
-	13	TRBJ1-1	once	TRBV12-3/TRBV12-4	TGTGCCAGCAGTCACGCCATGAACACTGAAGCTTTCTTT	CASSHAMNTEAFF
TRBD2	17	TRBJ2-3	many	TRBV7-2	TGTGCCAGCAGCTTCGGGACTAGCGGGGCCGCCAGTGGTACGCAGTATTTT	CASSFGTSGAASGTQYF
TRBD2	15	TRBJ2-1	-	TRBV9	TGTGCCAGCAGCGTAGCCGGGAGGGGATACAATGAGCAGTTCTTC	CASSVAGRGYNEQFF
-	13	TRBJ1-2	few	TRBV2	TGTGCCAGCAGTGAAGACAGGGCGTATGGCTACACCTTC	CASSEDRAYGYTF
-	16	TRBJ1-2	-	TRBV25-1	TGTGCCAGCAGCCCGGCGGGCAGTAGTAACGGCTATGGCTACACCTTC	CASSPAGSSNGYGYTF
TRBD1	16	TRBJ2-1	-	TRBV11-2	TGTGCCAGCAGCCCCCGGACAGGGGGCTCCTACAATGAGCAGTTCTTC	CASSPRTGGSYNEQFF
-	15	TRBJ2-1	once	TRBV29-1	TGCAGCGTCAGCCGGGTTAGGCGGGTTTACAATGAGCAGTTCTTC	CSVSRVRRVYNEQFF
-	15	TRBJ1-6	-	TRBV4-1	TGCGCCAGCAGCCAGACACCGACGGGCAATTCACCCCTCCACTTT	CASSQTPTGNSPLHF
-	14	TRBJ2-5	many	TRBV7-3	TGTGCCAGCAGCCCAAGGGGAAACCAAGAGACCCAGTACTTC	CASSPRGNQETQYF
TRBD1	14	TRBJ1-1	few	TRBV5-4	TGTGCCAGCAGTCAGGACAGGGCGAACACTGAAGCTTTCTTT	CASSQDRANTEAFF
TRBD2	14	TRBJ2-7	few	TRBV12-3/TRBV12-4	TGTGCCAGCAGTAGACCGGGACTAGCATTCGAGCAGTACTTC	CASSRPGLAFEQYF
TRBD2	16	TRBJ2-1	-	TRBV13	TGTGCCAGCAGAGATCGAGATAGCGGGAGGTTGGGTGAGCAGTTCTTC	CASRDRDSGRLGEQFF
TRBD1	17	TRBJ2-4	-	TRBV28	TGTGCCAGCAGTAAAGACAGGGACAGGCTAGCCAAAAACATTCAGTACTTC	CASSKDRDRLAKNIQYF
TRBD2	15	TRBJ2-3	-	TRBV20-1	TGCAGTGCTCCCCCGGGGGGGGCGAGCACAGATACGCAGTATTTT	CSAPPGGASTDTQYF
-	13	TRBJ2-1	few	TRBV10-3	TGTGCCATCAGTGGTCGGGGCACATGGGAGCAGTTCTTC	CAISGRGTWEQFF
-	13	TRBJ2-1	-	TRBV7-2	TGTGCCAGCAGCTCTCAGGGGGGCGATGAGCAGTTCTTC	CASSSQGGDEQFF
TRBD2	16	TRBJ2-5	few	TRBV4-1	TGCGCCAGCAGCCAATTTGGACTAGGGGAACAAGAGACCCAGTACTTC	CASSQFGLGEQETQYF
-	15	TRBJ2-7	few	TRBV28	TGTGCCAGCACCCGAGGCGGGCCGGTCAGGTACGAGCAGTACTTC	CASTRGGPVRYEQYF
-	15	TRBJ1-4	few	TRBV20-1	TGCAGTGCACCACCGCGCAGTACTCCCAATGAAAAACTGTTTTTT	CSAPPRSTPNEKLFF
-	15	TRBJ1-4	few	TRBV5-6	TGTGCCAGCAGCAGGGACTTAGGCATTAATGAAAAACTGTTTTTT	CASSRDLGINEKLFF
-	13	TRBJ2-7	-	TRBV2	TGTGCCAGCAGTGAAGAGAGGGACACCGAGCAGTACTTC	CASSEERDTEQYF